This T cell receptor (beta chain) was observed in a study of vaccination effects on CD4 cells after COVID-19. Study summary: Every participant took two doses of the BNT162b2 or mRNA-1273 vaccine.

Of note for this clone: What it binds is not known.

Antigen-specific CD4+ T cell clonotypes were called by their expansion after viral peptide-pool culture in ViraFEST. Culture lasted about 10 days before CD4+ T cell isolation. Vaccine recipients lacked prior SARS-CoV-2 infection and had negative nucleocapsid antibodies. The authors exchanged half the medium for IL-2 medium on days 3 and 7. Profiling relied on immunoSEQ multiplex PCR, and the TCRdb table lists in-frame clones only, not all of them. The sample lists 40,000 to 50,000 clones; over 75% were seen once. V lost 0 bases and J lost 0, with 6 bases in between. Germline V CDR1 and CDR2: SGHKS, YYEKEE (reference sequence). The CDR3 has 14 residues.

The sample in question was CD4+ T cells from PBMCs cultured with HCoV-NL63 spike peptides, obtained before COVID-19 vaccination. The chain is built from TRBV5-5 and TRBJ1-1; no firm D call. The TCR was taken from a human donor who received a COVID-19 vaccine. The CDR3 spells CASSLVVMNTEAFF. The CDR3 nucleotides read TGTGCCAGCAGCTTGGTAGTGATGAACACTGAAGCTTTCTTT.